This TCR beta chain emerged from a study of CD8+ T cells in alopecia areata. Extracted RNA was reverse transcribed into cDNA, the sequencing template. The assay was immunoSEQ multiplex PCR, and TCRdb's table has in-frame clones only and misses some. In the table there are roughly 230,000 clones, approximately 47% of which are singletons. Trimming left V 4 bases short and J 5 bases short, with 15 bases between. The CDR3 contains 13 residues. The germline CDR1 and CDR2 sequences are SQVTM and ANQGSEA. The sample's treatment: oral pan-JAK inhibitor, 5-10 mg twice daily. Alopecia areata patients gave lesional scalp punch biopsies and peripheral blood samples.

V and J are TRBV29-1 and TRBJ2-7, with a weak D call TRBD2 (6 bases). This receptor was obtained from a human donor with alopecia areata. This sample comprised CD4+ T cells sorted from blood, obtained around week 37, from a patient treated with tofacitinib. The CDR3 is CSVAGGRNNEQYF. As DNA, the CDR3 is TGCAGCGTTGCAGGAGGGAGAAACAACGAGCAGTACTTC.